This T cell receptor (beta chain) emerged from a study of blood T cell repertoires in COVID-19. Study at large: The study drew acute and convalescent COVID-19 samples from the United States, Italy and Spain.

Per the authors' pipeline: For nucleated cells, counts were estimated from reference gene primer amplification. This table comes from immunoSEQ multiplex PCR, and its TCRdb copy is limited to in-frame clones, with some not included. For V, J and clone size, that table is used; D and trimming come from the DNA. Among 120,000 or so clones listed, about 80% were seen once. Germline CDR1 is KGHSH and CDR2 is LQKENI. The CDR3 runs 15 residues. With V trimmed by 3 bases and J by 2 bases, 2 bases remained unmatched. The TCR comes from a man in his sixties or seventies with acute or convalescent COVID-19. The chain uses TRBV18 and TRBJ1-4; 8 bases line up with TRBD1. The sequencing input was peripheral blood. DNA of the CDR3: TGTGCCAGCTCACCGAGGACAGGGACTAATGAAAAACTGTTTTTT. It translates to CASSPRTGTNEKLFF.